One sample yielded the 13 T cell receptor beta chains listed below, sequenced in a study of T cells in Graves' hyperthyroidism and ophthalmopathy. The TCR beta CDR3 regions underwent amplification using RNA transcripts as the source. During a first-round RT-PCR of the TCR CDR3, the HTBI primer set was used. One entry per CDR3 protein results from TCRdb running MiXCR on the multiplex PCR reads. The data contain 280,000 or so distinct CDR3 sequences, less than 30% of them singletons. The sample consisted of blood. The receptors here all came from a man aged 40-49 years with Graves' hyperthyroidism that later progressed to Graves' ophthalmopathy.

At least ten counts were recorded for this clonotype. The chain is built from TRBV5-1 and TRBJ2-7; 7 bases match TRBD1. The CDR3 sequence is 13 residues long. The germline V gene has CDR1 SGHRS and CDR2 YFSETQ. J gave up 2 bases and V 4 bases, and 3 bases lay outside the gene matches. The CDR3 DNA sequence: TGCGCCAGCAGCACCACAGGGGCCTACGAGCAGTACTTC. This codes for CASSTTGAYEQYF.

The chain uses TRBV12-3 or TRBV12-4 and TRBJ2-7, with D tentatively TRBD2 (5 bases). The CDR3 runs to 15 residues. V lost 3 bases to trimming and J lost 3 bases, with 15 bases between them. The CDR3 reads CASSFDRGTFYEQYF. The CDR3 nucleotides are TGTGCCAGCAGTTTTGACCGGGGAACGTTCTACGAGCAGTACTTC.

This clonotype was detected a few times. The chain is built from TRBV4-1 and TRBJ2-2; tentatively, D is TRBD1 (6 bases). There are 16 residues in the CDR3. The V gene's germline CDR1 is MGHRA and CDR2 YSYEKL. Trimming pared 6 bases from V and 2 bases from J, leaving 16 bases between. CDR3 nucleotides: TGCGCCAGCAGTTTCACAGGGATTCGAAACACCGGGGAGCTGTTTTTT. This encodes CASSFTGIRNTGELFF.

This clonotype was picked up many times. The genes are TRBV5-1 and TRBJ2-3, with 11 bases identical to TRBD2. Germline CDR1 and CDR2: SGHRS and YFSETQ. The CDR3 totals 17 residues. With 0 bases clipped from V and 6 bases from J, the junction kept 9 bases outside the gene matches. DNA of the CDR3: TGCGCCAGCAGCTTGGCCCCTAGCGGGAGGCCCGGGGATACGCAGTATTTT. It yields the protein CASSLAPSGRPGDTQYF.

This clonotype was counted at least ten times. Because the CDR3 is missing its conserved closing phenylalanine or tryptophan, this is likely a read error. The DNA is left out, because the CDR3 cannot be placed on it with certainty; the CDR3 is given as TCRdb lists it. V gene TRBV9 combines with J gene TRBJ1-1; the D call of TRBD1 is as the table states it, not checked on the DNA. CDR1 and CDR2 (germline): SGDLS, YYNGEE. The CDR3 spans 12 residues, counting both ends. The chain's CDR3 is CASSPPWRGSFV.

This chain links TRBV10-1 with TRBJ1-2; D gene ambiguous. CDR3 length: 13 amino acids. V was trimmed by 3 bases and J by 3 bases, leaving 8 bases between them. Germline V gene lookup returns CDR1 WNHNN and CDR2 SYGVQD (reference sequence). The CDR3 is CASSDRRDYGYTF. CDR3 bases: TGCGCCAGCAGTGACCGACGGGACTATGGCTACACCTTC.

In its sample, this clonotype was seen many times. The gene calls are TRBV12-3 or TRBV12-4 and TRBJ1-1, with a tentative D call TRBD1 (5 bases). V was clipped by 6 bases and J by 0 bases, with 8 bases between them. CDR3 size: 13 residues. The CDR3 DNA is TGTGCCAGCAGCCTACAGGTGAACACTGAAGCTTTCTTT. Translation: CASSLQVNTEAFF.

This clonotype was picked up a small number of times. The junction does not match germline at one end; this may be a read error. The CDR3 sequence is CASSRIGNSNQPQHF. The CDR3 nucleotides are TGTGCCAGTAGTAGGATCGGGAATAGCAATCAGCCCCAACATTTT. The genes are TRBV19 and TRBJ1-5; D remains unclear. The CDR3 extends over 15 amino acids. Looked up from germline, CDR1 is LNHDA and CDR2 is SQIVND (reference sequence).

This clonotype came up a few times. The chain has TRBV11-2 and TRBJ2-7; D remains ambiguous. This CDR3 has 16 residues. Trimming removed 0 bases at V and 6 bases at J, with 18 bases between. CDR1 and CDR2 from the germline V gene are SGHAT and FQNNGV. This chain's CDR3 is CASSLDFGTRAVEQYF. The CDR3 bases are TGTGCCAGCAGCTTAGATTTCGGCACCCGGGCCGTCGAGCAGTACTTC.

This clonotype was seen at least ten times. The CDR3 is CSVAAGTRDEQYF. The CDR3 DNA is TGCAGCGTCGCAGCCGGGACTAGGGACGAGCAGTACTTC. V usage is TRBV29-1 and J usage is TRBJ2-7; 8 bases are a match to TRBD2. With V trimmed by 6 bases and J by 5 bases, 9 bases remained unmatched. The CDR3 spans 13 residues. Germline loops: CDR1 SQVTM, CDR2 ANQGSEA.

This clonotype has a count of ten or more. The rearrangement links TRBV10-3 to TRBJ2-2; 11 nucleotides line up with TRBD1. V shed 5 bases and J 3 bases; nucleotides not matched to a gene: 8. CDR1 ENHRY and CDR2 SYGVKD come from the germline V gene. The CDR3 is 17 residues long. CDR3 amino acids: CAISPSRDRGDTGELFF. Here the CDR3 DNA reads TGTGCCATCAGTCCATCCCGGGACAGGGGGGACACCGGGGAGCTGTTTTTT.

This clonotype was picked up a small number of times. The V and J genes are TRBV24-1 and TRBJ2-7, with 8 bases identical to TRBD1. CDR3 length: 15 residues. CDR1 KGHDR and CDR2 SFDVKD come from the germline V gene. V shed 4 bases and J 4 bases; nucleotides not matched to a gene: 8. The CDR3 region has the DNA TGTGCCACCAGTGAAACTGGACAGGGTGGGTACGAGCAGTACTTC. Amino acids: CATSETGQGGYEQYF.

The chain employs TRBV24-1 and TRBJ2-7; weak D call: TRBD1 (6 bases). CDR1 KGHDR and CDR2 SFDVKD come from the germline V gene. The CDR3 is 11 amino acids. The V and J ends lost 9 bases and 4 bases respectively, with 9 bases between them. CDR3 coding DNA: TGTGCCACCGGGGACAATTACGAGCAGTACTTC. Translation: CATGDNYEQYF.